This T cell receptor (beta chain) stems from a study of blood T cell repertoires in COVID-19. In its sample, this clone was seen once. CDR3 length: 14 amino acids. Germline values: CDR1 SGDLS, CDR2 YYNGEE. Trimming stripped 0 bases from V and 5 bases from J, with 11 bases between. Under the authors' procedure: Counts of nucleated cells, estimated from reference gene primer amplification, were obtained. Sequencing was performed with immunoSEQ multiplex PCR; in TCRdb, only in-frame clones are kept and a portion is missing. V and J calls and clone size are given by that table; D and trimming were obtained from the DNA. The data show about 62,000 clones, roughly 90% seen once.

The TCR originated in a human donor in a cohort sampled during active COVID-19. The chain carries TRBV9 and TRBJ1-2; D is possibly TRBD1 (5 bases). Sequencing used peripheral blood. Here the CDR3 reads CASSVEAGRYGYTF. The CDR3 coding sequence is TGTGCCAGCAGCGTAGAGGCAGGGAGGTATGGCTACACCTTC.